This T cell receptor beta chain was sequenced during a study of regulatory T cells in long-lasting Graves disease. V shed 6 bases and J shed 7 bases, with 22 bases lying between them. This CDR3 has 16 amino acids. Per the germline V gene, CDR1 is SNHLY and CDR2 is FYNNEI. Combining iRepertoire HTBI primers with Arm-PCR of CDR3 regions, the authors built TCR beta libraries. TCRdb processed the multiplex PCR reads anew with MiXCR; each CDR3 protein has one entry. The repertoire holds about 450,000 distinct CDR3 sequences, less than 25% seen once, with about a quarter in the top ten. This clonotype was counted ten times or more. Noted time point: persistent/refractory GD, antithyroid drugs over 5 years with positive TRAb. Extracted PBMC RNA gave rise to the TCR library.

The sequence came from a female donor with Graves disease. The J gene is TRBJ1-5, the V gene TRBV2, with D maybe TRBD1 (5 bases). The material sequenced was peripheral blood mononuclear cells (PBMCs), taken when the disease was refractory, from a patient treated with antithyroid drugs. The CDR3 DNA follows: TGTGCCAGCAGCTACCAGCTTCCCGGGGGTCGACAGCCCCAGCATTTT. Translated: CASSYQLPGGRQPQHF.